This entry lists 21 T cell receptor beta chains sequenced from one sample in a study of T cell repertoires in cytomegalovirus infection (dated by TCRdb to the late 2010s). The instrument given in TCRdb is Illumina HiSeq 1500. Using fastp at Q25 and MiXCR, TCRdb reprocessed the public reads and kept productive beta chains. Rows are combined by CDR3 protein, so each entry shows the most common genes and DNA. This sample is represented by approximately 76,000 distinct CDR3 sequences; roughly 3.5% of them were singletons. 3.5% to 6% of the sample comes from the top ten. Sequenced material: PBMCs. These TCRs come from a human donor in good health (CMV status not recorded). Some clones in this sample may be carry-over from other donors' samples.

The chain links TRBV28 to TRBJ1-1; D unresolved. V dropped 7 bases and J dropped 0 bases, with 3 bases sitting between them. This CDR3 region has 11 residues. From germline, CDR1 is MDHEN and CDR2 SYDVKM. The CDR3 DNA follows: TGTGCCAGCACCATGAACACTGAAGCTTTCTTT. Its translation: CASTMNTEAFF.

This clonotype occurred many times. This rearrangement joins TRBV6-1 to TRBJ1-6; the match to TRBD1 covers 9 bases. The CDR3 totals 14 residues. Trimming at V came to 4 bases and at J to 10 bases, leaving 5 bases not matched to a gene. Germline CDR1 MNHNS, CDR2 SASEGT. The CDR3 DNA reads as TGTGCCAGCAGTGCCGGGGACAGGGACTCACCCCTCCACTTT. Amino acid sequence: CASSAGDRDSPLHF.

This clonotype occurred many times. The chain joins TRBV7-2 to TRBJ1-5; no firm D call. The CDR3 totals 15 residues. CDR1 SGHTA and CDR2 FQGNSA come from the germline V gene. V lost 2 bases and J 0 bases, leaving 8 bases between the germline ends. The chain's CDR3 is CASSLIRGSNQPQHF. Here the CDR3 DNA reads TGTGCCAGCAGCTTAATCCGGGGTAGCAATCAGCCCCAGCATTTT.

There are many counts of this clonotype. The gene calls are TRBV15 and TRBJ1-5; 8 bases line up with TRBD1. This CDR3 spans 15 amino acids. Germline V gene sequence: CDR1 LNHNV, CDR2 YYDKDF (reference sequence). The trim removed 0 bases at V and 7 bases at J, leaving 5 bases unmatched. This CDR3 is CATSRDPGGIQPQHF. For the CDR3, the DNA is TGTGCCACCAGCAGAGATCCAGGGGGCATCCAGCCCCAGCATTTT. Filled out from reference TRBV15 and TRBJ1-5, the complete variable domain reads DAMVIQNPRYQVTQFGKPVTLSCSQTLNHNVMYWYQQKSSQAPKLLFHYYDKDFNNEADTPDNFQSRRPNTSFCFLDIRSPGLGDTAMYLCATSRDPGGIQPQHFGDGTRLSIL.

This clonotype appeared many times. The chain employs TRBV12-3 or TRBV12-4 and TRBJ2-1, with TRBD2 matching 10 bases. CDR3 length equals 13 residues. Losses at the gene ends were 6 bases for V and 7 bases for J; bases not matched to a gene: 3. CDR3 DNA: TGTGCCAGCAGGTTGACTAGCGGGAATGAGCAGTTCTTC. Protein product: CASRLTSGNEQFF.

This clonotype was observed many times. The chain uses TRBV24-1 and TRBJ1-1; D gene unclear. V was trimmed by 8 bases and J by 1 base, leaving 13 bases between them. The CDR3 extends over 14 amino acids. CDR1 and CDR2 from the germline V gene are KGHDR and SFDVKD. In DNA, the CDR3 is TGTGCCACCAACTCCGGGAAACAGAACACTGAAGCTTTCTTT. It codes for CATNSGKQNTEAFF.

This clonotype was recorded at least ten times. The chain joins TRBV7-2 to TRBJ2-4; 10 bases align to TRBD1. V lost 3 bases, J lost 1 base, and 12 bases stayed unmatched. This CDR3 has 19 residues. Germline V gene data show CDR1 as SGHTA and CDR2 as FQGNSA. The CDR3 bases are TGTGCCAGCAGCTTCTACCGGGACAGGGGAGAGAAGGCCAAAAACATTCAGTACTTC. Protein sequence: CASSFYRDRGEKAKNIQYF.

Ten or more counts support this clonotype. This rearrangement joins TRBV19 to TRBJ1-5; D call uncertain. V shed 7 bases and J shed 4 bases, with 14 bases lying between them. CDR3 length: 14 residues. Germline values: CDR1 LNHDA, CDR2 SQIVND (reference sequence). This chain's CDR3 is CASKRASGNQPQHF. In DNA, the CDR3 is TGTGCCAGTAAACGGGCGAGCGGAAATCAGCCCCAGCATTTT.

Many counts were recorded for this clonotype. This chain links TRBV27 with TRBJ1-2; weak D call: TRBD1 (6 bases). Germline loops: CDR1 MNHEY, CDR2 SMNVEV (reference sequence). V lost 7 bases, J lost 4 bases, and 10 bases lay in between. The CDR3 runs to 12 residues. CDR3 loop: CASTTGGYGYTF. The DNA for the CDR3 is TGTGCCAGCACGACAGGAGGCTATGGCTACACCTTC.

Ten or more counts support this clonotype. V is TRBV10-3 and J is TRBJ1-1; D unresolved. V lost 10 bases and J 1 base, leaving 10 bases between the germline ends. CDR1 is ENHRY and CDR2 is SYGVKD in the germline V gene. The length of the CDR3 is 12 residues. CDR3 coding DNA: TGTGCCACCCGACGGGAGAACACTGAAGCTTTCTTT. This codes for CATRRENTEAFF.

Ten or more counts support this clonotype. The chain couples TRBV7-9 to TRBJ1-5, with TRBD1 as a possible D gene (5 bases). In germline, CDR1 is SEHNR, CDR2 FQNEAQ (reference sequence). V lost 4 bases to trimming and J lost 6 bases, with 7 bases between them. The CDR3 has 12 residues. CDR3 sequence (DNA): TGTGCCAGCAGCTCCGACAGTCAGCCCCAGCATTTT. This sequence encodes CASSSDSQPQHF.

This clonotype was detected many times. The rearrangement links TRBV5-6 to TRBJ1-3, with D hard to call. Germline-derived CDR1 and CDR2 are SGHDT and YYEEEE. The CDR3 is 14 residues long. V was pared by 0 bases and J by 1 base, with 5 bases between. CDR3 in amino acids: CASSLGLSGNTIYF. As DNA, the CDR3 is TGTGCCAGCAGCTTGGGGCTATCTGGAAACACCATATATTTT.

This clonotype appeared many times. V gene TRBV7-3 combines with J gene TRBJ2-2; 8 nucleotides line up with TRBD2. The germline V gene has CDR1 SGHTA and CDR2 FQGTGA. This CDR3 is 14 amino acids long. J was trimmed by 6 bases and V by 5 bases; bases with no gene match: 5. CDR3 in DNA: TGTGCCAGCAGCATGACTAGCGAGGCCGGGGAGCTGTTTTTT. Protein: CASSMTSEAGELFF. The full variable domain, its missing parts supplied by reference TRBV7-3 and TRBJ2-2, is GAGVSQTPSNKVTEKGKYVELRCDPISGHTALYWYRQSLGQGPEFLIYFQGTGAADDSGLPNDRFFAVRPEGSVSTLKIQRTERGDSAVYLCASSMTSEAGELFFGEGSRLTVL.

This clonotype has ten or more counts. J is TRBJ1-2 and V is TRBV2; 7 nucleotides agree with TRBD1. Per the germline V gene, CDR1 is SNHLY and CDR2 is FYNNEI. The junction had 16 bases not matched to a gene; V was cut back by 7 bases and J by 2 bases. CDR3 length equals 17 residues. CDR3 region: CASTQDPGQNINYGYTF. The CDR3 bases are TGTGCCAGCACCCAAGACCCGGGACAGAATATCAACTATGGCTACACCTTC. Full variable domain (rest looked up from reference TRBV2 and TRBJ1-2): EPEVTQTPSHQVTQMGQEVILRCVPISNHLYFYWYRQILGQKVEFLVSFYNNEISEKSEIFDDQFSVERPDGSNFTLKIRSTKLEDSAMYFCASTQDPGQNINYGYTFGSGTRLTVV.

This clonotype has at least ten counts. V usage is TRBV27 and J usage is TRBJ1-6; 7 nucleotides line up with TRBD1. This CDR3 spans 14 amino acids. The V and J ends lost 5 bases and 10 bases, in that order; junction bases with no gene match: 8. Germline V CDR1 and CDR2: MNHEY, SMNVEV (reference sequence). CDR3 DNA: TGTGCCAGCAGTAAAACAGGGGTTAGGTCACCCCTCCACTTT. This codes for CASSKTGVRSPLHF.

At least ten counts were recorded for this clonotype. V and J are TRBV12-3 or TRBV12-4 and TRBJ1-2, with no clear D. V was clipped by 0 bases and J by 4 bases, with 6 bases between them. This CDR3 contains 13 residues. Written as DNA, the CDR3 is TGTGCCAGCAGTTTAGCCCCGCTCTATGGCTACACCTTC. Protein product: CASSLAPLYGYTF.

This clonotype was picked up many times. J is TRBJ2-3 and V is TRBV28; 14 nucleotides match TRBD2. There are 14 residues in the CDR3. V shed 8 bases, J shed 6 bases, and the junction held 4 bases outside the gene matches. Germline loops: CDR1 MDHEN, CDR2 SYDVKM. The DNA for the CDR3 is TGTGCCAGCCGGACTAGCGGGGGGACGGATACGCAGTATTTT. It is translated as CASRTSGGTDTQYF.

This clonotype was picked up many times. The chain joins TRBV12-3 or TRBV12-4 to TRBJ1-2, with 7 nucleotides matching TRBD1. CDR3 length: 13 amino acids. With 11 bases clipped from V and 4 bases from J, the junction kept 10 bases outside the gene matches. For the CDR3, the DNA is TGTGCCTCAGGGGGTTCCCAGTCCTATGGCTACACCTTC. Its protein is CASGGSQSYGYTF.

This clonotype showed up many times. The chain has TRBV7-8 and TRBJ1-3, with D uncertain. V lost 2 bases, J lost 8 bases, and 16 bases lay in between. Per germline, CDR1 SGHVS and CDR2 FQNEAQ. The CDR3 extends over 15 amino acids. CDR3 loop: CASSLNLGRRDTIYF. CDR3 nucleotides: TGTGCCAGCAGCTTAAATCTGGGGAGGCGGGACACCATATATTTT.

This clonotype was observed many times. The chain links TRBV20-1 to TRBJ2-3; D might be TRBD2 (5 bases). Germline V gene data show CDR1 as DFQATT and CDR2 as SNEGSKA (reference sequence). Trimming stripped 7 bases from V and 1 base from J, with 9 bases between. The CDR3 length is 12 residues. In DNA, the CDR3 is TGCAGTGGAGGGAAAGGCACAGATACGCAGTATTTT. Translating gives CSGGKGTDTQYF.

This clonotype was recorded at least ten times. The chain combines TRBV9 with TRBJ2-1, with TRBD2 matching over 13 bases. Germline CDR1 and CDR2: SGDLS and YYNGEE. V lost 4 bases to trimming and J lost 6 bases; unmatched junction nucleotides: 13. This CDR3 has 18 amino acids. Written as DNA, the CDR3 is TGTGCCAGCAGCACCCGCAAGGGGGGACTAGCGGGGCCCAATGAGCAGTTCTTC. Residues: CASSTRKGGLAGPNEQFF.